This record looks at one T cell receptor beta chain sequence and its context. No antigen is known for it. This record belongs to a study of CD8 T cells in ankylosing spondylitis. TCRdb redid the calling of the 5' RACE reads with MiXCR, one entry per CDR3 protein. The table has some 290,000 distinct CDR3 sequences, 15% to 20% seen once. The CDR3 loop spans 13 amino acids. Trimming left V 3 bases short and J 4 bases short, with 8 bases between. Germline lookup yields CDR1 LNHNV and CDR2 YYDKDF (reference sequence). General observations from the study: Reactive arthritis synovial fluid and blood were previously reported to contain some motif variants. In ankylosing spondylitis patients, matched synovial fluid reportedly showed significant enrichment of disease-linked clones.

This clonotype was sampled from a male donor with ankylosing spondylitis or in good health (not recorded which). V and J are TRBV15 and TRBJ2-3; D call uncertain. The sequenced sample was blood, either unsorted or a sorted T cell fraction (not recorded which). CDR3 loop: CATSRQPADTQYF. The CDR3, as DNA: TGTGCCACCAGCAGGCAGCCGGCAGATACGCAGTATTTT.